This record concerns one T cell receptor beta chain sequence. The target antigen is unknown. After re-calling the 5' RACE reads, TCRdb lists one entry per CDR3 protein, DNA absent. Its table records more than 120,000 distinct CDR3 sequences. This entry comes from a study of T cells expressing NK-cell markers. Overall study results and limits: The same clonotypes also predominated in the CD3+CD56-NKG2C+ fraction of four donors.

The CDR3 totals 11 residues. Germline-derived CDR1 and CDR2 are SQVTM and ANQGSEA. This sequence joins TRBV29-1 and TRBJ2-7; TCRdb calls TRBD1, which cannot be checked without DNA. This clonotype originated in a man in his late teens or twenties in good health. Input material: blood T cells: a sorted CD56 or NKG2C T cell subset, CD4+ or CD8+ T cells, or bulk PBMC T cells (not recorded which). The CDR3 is CSVGDSGEQYF.